These T cell receptor beta chains were read from a single sample in a study of CD8+CD57+ T cells in acquired aplastic anemia. TCRdb independently ran MiXCR on the reads; one entry per CDR3 protein. The table has a few hundred thousand distinct CDR3 sequences, 55% to 70% seen once; the top ten hold 4%. The sample was sorted CD4+, CD8+, or CD8+CD57+ T cells (not recorded which) from PBMCs. These receptors all come from a human donor in good health, serving as a control. Both conserved end residues are part of each CDR3. The D gene is left open where the match is weak. Clone size is not always given. Where it is, it says once, few, many or a class for expanded clones.

D: .; size: many; V: TRBV3-1; J: TRBJ1-4; CDR3: CASSHGGEKLFF; DNA: TGTGCCAGCAGCCATGGCGGTGAAAAACTGTTTTTT
D: .; size: many; V: TRBV3-1; J: TRBJ1-1; CDR3: CASSQGLGLNTEAFF; DNA: TGTGCCAGCAGCCAAGGGCTGGGCCTGAACACTGAAGCTTTCTTT
D: .; size: .; V: TRBV20-1; J: TRBJ1-5; CDR3: CSAREQGSNQPQHF; DNA: TGCAGTGCTAGAGAGCAGGGTTCGAATCAGCCCCAGCATTTT
D: .; size: .; V: TRBV7-6; J: TRBJ1-1; CDR3: CASRVTANTEAFF; DNA: TGTGCCAGCAGAGTGACAGCGAACACTGAAGCTTTCTTT
D: TRBD2; size: .; V: TRBV5-8; J: TRBJ2-5; CDR3: CATSRPGGETQYF; DNA: TGTGCCACCAGCAGACCGGGGGGAGAGACCCAGTACTTC
D: .; size: .; V: TRBV25-1; J: TRBJ1-1; CDR3: CARGVNTEAFF; DNA: TGTGCCAGGGGAGTAAACACTGAAGCTTTCTTT
D: .; size: .; V: TRBV7-2; J: TRBJ2-2; CDR3: CASRLGPTGELFF; DNA: TGTGCCAGCAGGCTAGGCCCAACCGGGGAGCTGTTTTTT
D: .; size: many; V: TRBV6-5; J: TRBJ2-1; CDR3: CASSYRGGTAPNEQFF; DNA: TGTGCCAGCAGTTACCGAGGGGGGACCGCACCTAATGAGCAGTTCTTC
D: .; size: .; V: TRBV12-3/TRBV12-4; J: TRBJ2-3; CDR3: CASSRHAGSTDTQYF; DNA: TGTGCCAGCAGCCGGCATGCGGGTAGCACAGATACGCAGTATTTT
D: TRBD1; size: .; V: TRBV20-1; J: TRBJ2-7; CDR3: CSARLDRGYEQYF; DNA: TGCAGTGCTAGACTGGACAGGGGCTACGAGCAGTACTTC
D: .; size: few; V: TRBV30; J: TRBJ2-1; CDR3: CAWKLGQTAVYEQFF; DNA: TGTGCCTGGAAACTGGGACAAACAGCTGTATATGAGCAGTTCTTC
D: TRBD1; size: many; V: TRBV30; J: TRBJ2-3; CDR3: CAHGTGEADTQYF; DNA: TGTGCCCACGGGACAGGGGAGGCAGATACGCAGTATTTT
D: .; size: .; V: TRBV7-6; J: TRBJ2-2; CDR3: CASSSLTVTGELFF; DNA: TGTGCCAGCAGCTCTTTGACAGTCACCGGGGAGCTGTTTTTT
D: .; size: many; V: TRBV2; J: TRBJ1-4; CDR3: CASNRLNEKLFF; DNA: TGTGCCAGCAATAGGTTAAATGAAAAACTGTTTTTT
D: .; size: .; V: TRBV5-1; J: TRBJ1-1; CDR3: CASSATGVTEAIF; DNA: TGCGCCAGCAGCGCGACGGGGGTAACTGAAGCTATCTTT